The sample holds many counts of the clone carrying this TCR beta chain. Its antigen remains unknown. This specimen belongs to a study of T cells after posttransplantation cyclophosphamide. Notes on the study in general: Later post-transplant blood repertoires were often dominated by donor CD8+ memory clones. Blood and skin or GI T cell repertoires showed limited TRB overlap. After PTCy, TRB diversity resembled that of CNI/methotrexate controls.

Libraries were prepared by immunoSEQ multiplex PCR; TCRdb keeps only in-frame clonotypes and omits some of them. The sample holds about 39,000 clones, and no clone turns up only once. The CDR3 consists of 16 residues. The V gene's germline CDR1 is SGHVS and CDR2 FQNEAQ. Trimming took 6 bases from V and 7 from J; bases not matched to a gene: 14. The sample comprised PBMCs. The source of this sequence is a woman in her forties or fifties in good health and a related stem cell transplant donor. The gene calls are TRBV7-8 and TRBJ1-2, with 10 bases that match TRBD1. The CDR3 protein is CASSKSRQGARGGYTF. The CDR3 DNA reads TGTGCCAGCAGTAAATCCCGACAGGGGGCAAGGGGTGGCTACACCTTC.